The entry below gives a single T cell receptor beta chain sequence along with its context. No antigen is known for it. The same CDR3 is also encoded by other DNA sequences in this sample. This sample is drawn from a study of shared clonotypes between healthy human individuals. Study in general: The study used three CD4 naive, three CD4 memory, two CD8 naive and one CD8 memory plate per donor. Findings of the study overall: Blood was the sole source, and tissue repertoires probably differ. Clonotypes shared by all four sorted-subset donors had higher generation probabilities than non-shared clonotypes.

Trimming removed 2 bases at V and 7 bases at J, with 6 bases between. Germline loops: CDR1 MNHNS, CDR2 SASEGT. This CDR3 is built from 12 residues. Clones were sequenced by immunoSEQ multiplex PCR, and TCRdb holds only the in-frame ones, with some missing. The data contain about 2.1 million clones, roughly 95% of them singletons. Naivety among CD8 cells was defined by CD45RO negativity and positive CCR7 selection, thereby excluding terminally differentiated effector memory CD45RA+ cells. Nashville, Tennessee was home to all donors, who were Caucasian adults. The material sequenced was naive CD8+ T cells from PBMCs. The chain joins TRBV6-1 to TRBJ1-5; D unresolved. The clonotype was recovered from a man aged 18 to 35 in good health. Some clones in this sample may be carry-over from other donors' samples. Here the CDR3 reads CASSESRQPQHF. CDR3 nucleotide sequence: TGTGCCAGCAGTGAATCGAGGCAGCCCCAGCATTTT.